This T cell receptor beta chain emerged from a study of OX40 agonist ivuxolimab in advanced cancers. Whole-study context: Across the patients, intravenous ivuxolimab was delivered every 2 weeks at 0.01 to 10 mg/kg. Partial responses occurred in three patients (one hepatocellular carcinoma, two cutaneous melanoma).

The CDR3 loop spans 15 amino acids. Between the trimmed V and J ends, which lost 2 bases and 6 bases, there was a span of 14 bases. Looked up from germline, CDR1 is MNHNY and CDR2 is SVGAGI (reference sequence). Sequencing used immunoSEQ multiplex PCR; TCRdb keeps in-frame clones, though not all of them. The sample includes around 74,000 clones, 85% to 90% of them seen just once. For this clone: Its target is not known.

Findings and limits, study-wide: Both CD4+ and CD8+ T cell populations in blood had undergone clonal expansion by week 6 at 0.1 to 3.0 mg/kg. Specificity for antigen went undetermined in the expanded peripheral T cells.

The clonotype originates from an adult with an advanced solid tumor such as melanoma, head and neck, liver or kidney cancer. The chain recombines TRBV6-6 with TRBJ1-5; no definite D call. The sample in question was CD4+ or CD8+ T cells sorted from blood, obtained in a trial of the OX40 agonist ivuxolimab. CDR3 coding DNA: TGTGCCAGCAGTTACACCGCGGGGATTGGTCAGCCCCAGCATTTT. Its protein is CASSYTAGIGQPQHF.